A single sample is the source of the 10 T cell receptor beta chains below, sequenced in a study of cytomegalovirus exposure and HLA in healthy donors. 60 Vbeta and 13 Jbeta primers were used in PCR. Clones were sequenced by immunoSEQ multiplex PCR, and TCRdb holds only the in-frame ones, with some missing. The clone table shows fewer than 70,000 clones, with the ten largest holding 5% to 5.5%. The material sequenced was PBMCs. The receptor set was obtained from a man under 40 in good health and CMV-seropositive.

Details on this clone: The sample carries other DNA sequences with the same CDR3. The rearrangement uses TRBV4-2 and TRBJ1-1; no firm D call. Germline CDR1 LGHNA, CDR2 YNFKEQ. This CDR3 region has 14 residues. V lost 0 bases and J lost 1, with 6 bases in between. CDR3 sequence: CASSQEAGNTEAFF. The CDR3, as DNA: TGTGCCAGCAGCCAAGAAGCCGGGAACACTGAAGCTTTCTTT.

The chain carries TRBV5-6 and TRBJ2-6, with D possibly matching TRBD1 (6 bases). The ends were cut back, 0 bases at V and 3 bases at J, with 13 bases in the middle. CDR1 and CDR2 (germline): SGHDT, YYEEEE. CDR3 size: 17 residues. The CDR3 DNA is TGTGCCAGCAGCTTGGCCCTGGGGGCTAGTGGGGCCAACGTCCTGACTTTC. This encodes CASSLALGASGANVLTF.

This chain connects TRBV5-4 to TRBJ2-7, with 9 bases matching TRBD1. This CDR3 has 15 residues. CDR1 is SGHNT and CDR2 is YYREEE in the germline V gene (reference sequence). V lost 5 bases and J lost 2; bases outside the gene matches: 8. CDR3 loop: CASRKTGGVTYEQYF. CDR3 coding DNA: TGTGCCAGCAGGAAAACAGGGGGCGTCACCTACGAGCAGTACTTC.

The chain links TRBV30 to TRBJ1-2; no reliable D call. V gave up 7 bases and J gave up 1 base, with 4 bases separating them. The germline V gene has CDR1 GTSNPN and CDR2 SVGIG (reference sequence). CDR3 size: 10 residues. The DNA of the CDR3 is TGTGCCTCCATTAACTATGGCTACACCTTC. Translated: CASINYGYTF.

CDR3 nucleotide sequence: TGTGCCTGGGCGGACAGGGAAGGTAGCAATCAGCCCCAGCATTTT. It yields the protein CAWADREGSNQPQHF. V and J are TRBV30 and TRBJ1-5, with 8 bases lining up with TRBD1. V gave up 5 bases and J gave up 0 bases; unmatched junction bases: 6. This CDR3 comprises 15 residues. From germline, CDR1 is GTSNPN and CDR2 SVGIG (reference sequence).

This chain links TRBV5-6 with TRBJ2-2; D is uncertain. Trimming left V 6 bases short and J 4 bases short, with 13 bases between. This CDR3 comprises 14 residues. Germline V gene data show CDR1 as SGHDT and CDR2 as YYEEEE. The CDR3 spells CASTANPFTGELFF. CDR3 in DNA: TGTGCCAGCACCGCTAATCCGTTCACCGGGGAGCTGTTTTTT.

As concerns this clone: One junction end does not reproduce the germline sequence, and a read error may be involved. This chain joins TRBV30 and TRBJ1-1; 7 nucleotides agree with TRBD1. The CDR3 consists of 9 residues. Germline V gene sequence: CDR1 GTSNPN, CDR2 SVGIG (reference sequence). CDR3 sequence: CAGGTEDFF. The DNA for the CDR3 is TGTGCCGGAGGGACAGAAGATTTCTTT.

This rearrangement joins TRBV6-1 to TRBJ1-3; unclear D gene. The V and J ends lost 10 bases and 6 bases respectively, with 7 bases between them. Germline V CDR1 and CDR2: MNHNS, SASEGT. CDR3 length: 10 amino acids. Written as DNA, the CDR3 is TGTGCCATAGCCCCAAACACCATATATTTT. This gives the protein CAIAPNTIYF.

The CDR3 sequence is CASSVDLYNEQFF. The CDR3 DNA is TGTGCCAGCAGCGTAGATTTATACAATGAGCAGTTCTTC. The chain is built from TRBV9 and TRBJ2-1; no clear D. The germline V gene has CDR1 SGDLS and CDR2 YYNGEE. This CDR3 has 13 amino acids. The V end was cut by 0 bases, the J end by 4 bases, with 5 bases between.

J is TRBJ2-2 and V is TRBV7-9, with D maybe TRBD2 (5 bases). The CDR3 is made up of 14 amino acids. Looked up from germline, CDR1 is SEHNR and CDR2 is FQNEAQ (reference sequence). Trimming cost V 0 bases and J 3 bases, with 5 bases left between them. The CDR3 spells CASSLAGDTGELFF. In nucleotides, the CDR3 is TGTGCCAGCAGCTTAGCGGGAGACACCGGGGAGCTGTTTTTT.